A selection of T cell receptor beta chains follows, all from one sample in a study of radiotherapy plus CTLA-4 blockade in lung cancer. The repertoire was sequenced with immunoSEQ multiplex PCR; TCRdb's copy has only in-frame clones and lacks some. The data contain around 85,000 clones, approximately 86% of them singletons. The sample was peripheral blood, taken from a patient treated with radiotherapy plus ipilimumab. The source of these receptors is a human donor with non-small cell lung cancer who had a partial response to radiotherapy plus ipilimumab. The CDR3 runs from the conserved cysteine through the conserved F or W. D genes are given only for firm matches. Rows give clone size only sometimes, using once, few, many, or a class for an expanded clone.

D gene: TRBD1
J gene: TRBJ2-5
clone size: .
V gene: TRBV5-1
CDR3 protein: CASSLTGDQRETQYF
CDR3 DNA: TGCGCCAGCAGCTTGACAGGGGACCAGAGGGAGACCCAGTACTTC

D gene: TRBD1
J gene: TRBJ2-7
clone size: few
V gene: TRBV6-5
CDR3 protein: CASSYSGQGAYEQYF
CDR3 DNA: TGTGCCAGCAGTTACTCCGGGCAGGGGGCCTACGAGCAGTACTTC

D gene: .
J gene: TRBJ1-1
clone size: .
V gene: TRBV28
CDR3 protein: CASTTAGWAMNTEAFF
CDR3 DNA: TGTGCCAGCACCACGGCCGGATGGGCCATGAACACTGAAGCTTTCTTT

D gene: .
J gene: TRBJ1-1
clone size: .
V gene: TRBV28
CDR3 protein: CASNAQGGGTEAFF
CDR3 DNA: TGTGCCAGCAACGCACAGGGCGGGGGCACTGAAGCTTTCTTT

D gene: .
J gene: TRBJ1-5
clone size: .
V gene: TRBV28
CDR3 protein: CASSLGGRVQSPQHF
CDR3 DNA: TGTGCCAGCAGTTTAGGAGGGAGGGTCCAGTCGCCCCAGCATTTT

D gene: .
J gene: TRBJ1-4
clone size: .
V gene: TRBV7-9
CDR3 protein: CASSSPLAGRATNEKLFF
CDR3 DNA: TGTGCCAGCAGCTCCCCCCTGGCAGGGCGAGCAACTAATGAAAAACTGTTTTTT

D gene: TRBD1
J gene: TRBJ2-5
clone size: .
V gene: TRBV5-1
CDR3 protein: CASSPGTGSGGETQYF
CDR3 DNA: TGCGCCAGCAGCCCCGGGACAGGGAGTGGGGGAGAGACCCAGTACTTC

D gene: .
J gene: TRBJ2-7
clone size: .
V gene: TRBV5-1
CDR3 protein: CASSRPSGTHYEQYF
CDR3 DNA: TGCGCCAGCAGCCGGCCTTCGGGGACACACTACGAGCAGTACTTC

D gene: .
J gene: TRBJ2-1
clone size: .
V gene: TRBV6-5
CDR3 protein: CASRGARYGEQFF
CDR3 DNA: TGTGCCAGCAGGGGTGCCAGGTATGGTGAGCAGTTCTTC

D gene: .
J gene: TRBJ1-2
clone size: .
V gene: TRBV28
CDR3 protein: CASSFEGRGALDYGYTF
CDR3 DNA: TGTGCCAGCAGTTTTGAAGGCAGGGGCGCTTTAGACTATGGCTACACCTTC

D gene: .
J gene: TRBJ1-1
clone size: .
V gene: TRBV5-1
CDR3 protein: CASSLAGRTTEAFF
CDR3 DNA: TGCGCCAGCAGCTTAGCAGGGAGGACCACTGAAGCTTTCTTT

D gene: .
J gene: TRBJ2-5
clone size: few
V gene: TRBV19
CDR3 protein: CASSMNRAETQYF
CDR3 DNA: TGTGCCAGTAGTATGAACAGGGCTGAGACCCAGTACTTC

D gene: TRBD1
J gene: TRBJ1-5
clone size: .
V gene: TRBV6-5
CDR3 protein: CASSYGAGGQQPQHF
CDR3 DNA: TGTGCCAGCAGTTACGGGGCAGGGGGGCAACAGCCCCAGCATTTT

D gene: .
J gene: TRBJ2-7
clone size: .
V gene: TRBV21-1
CDR3 protein: CASSKGLFIYEQYF
CDR3 DNA: TGTGCCAGCAGCAAAGGACTGTTCATCTACGAGCAGTACTTC

D gene: TRBD1
J gene: TRBJ1-1
clone size: .
V gene: TRBV29-1
CDR3 protein: CSVNRGRVTEAFF
CDR3 DNA: TGCAGCGTTAACAGGGGGCGAGTCACTGAAGCTTTCTTT

D gene: TRBD1
J gene: TRBJ1-1
clone size: .
V gene: TRBV7-2
CDR3 protein: CASSRQGGDTEAFF
CDR3 DNA: TGTGCCAGCAGCCGACAGGGGGGTGACACTGAAGCTTTCTTT

D gene: .
J gene: TRBJ2-7
clone size: .
V gene: TRBV6-1
CDR3 protein: CASSRHGQYYEQYF
CDR3 DNA: TGTGCCAGCAGCCGACACGGACAGTACTACGAGCAGTACTTC

D gene: .
J gene: TRBJ2-2
clone size: .
V gene: TRBV6-6
CDR3 protein: CASSYGGATGELFF
CDR3 DNA: TGTGCCAGCAGTTACGGAGGGGCCACCGGGGAGCTGTTTTTT

D gene: .
J gene: TRBJ1-2
clone size: .
V gene: TRBV19
CDR3 protein: CASSPDRRANYGYTF
CDR3 DNA: TGTGCCAGTAGTCCAGACAGGAGAGCTAACTATGGCTACACCTTC

D gene: TRBD2
J gene: TRBJ2-3
clone size: .
V gene: TRBV18
CDR3 protein: CASSPPGLAGTTDTQYF
CDR3 DNA: TGTGCCAGCTCACCACCGGGACTAGCGGGGACCACAGATACGCAGTATTTT

D gene: .
J gene: TRBJ1-2
clone size: .
V gene: TRBV28
CDR3 protein: CASSWLQNLYTF
CDR3 DNA: TGTGCCAGCAGTTGGCTCCAAAACCTCTACACCTTC

D gene: TRBD1
J gene: TRBJ2-1
clone size: .
V gene: TRBV5-1
CDR3 protein: CASSWGQGYNEQFF
CDR3 DNA: TGCGCCAGCAGCTGGGGACAGGGATACAATGAGCAGTTCTTC

D gene: .
J gene: TRBJ2-5
clone size: .
V gene: TRBV19
CDR3 protein: CASSITQVGGETQYF
CDR3 DNA: TGTGCCAGTAGTATTACCCAGGTTGGGGGCGAGACCCAGTACTTC

D gene: .
J gene: TRBJ2-7
clone size: .
V gene: TRBV6-6
CDR3 protein: CASSLALSEQYF
CDR3 DNA: TGTGCCAGCAGTCTAGCTCTCAGCGAGCAGTACTTC

D gene: TRBD2
J gene: TRBJ2-1
clone size: .
V gene: TRBV5-1
CDR3 protein: CASSLTSGYNEQFF
CDR3 DNA: TGCGCCAGCAGCTTAACTAGCGGTTACAATGAGCAGTTCTTC

D gene: .
J gene: TRBJ2-2
clone size: .
V gene: TRBV6-6
CDR3 protein: CASRATQGTAGELFF
CDR3 DNA: TGTGCCAGCAGAGCCACCCAGGGAACGGCCGGGGAGCTGTTTTTT

D gene: .
J gene: TRBJ1-3
clone size: .
V gene: TRBV7-7
CDR3 protein: CASSPQSGNTIYF
CDR3 DNA: TGTGCTAGCAGCCCACAATCTGGAAACACCATATATTTT

D gene: TRBD2
J gene: TRBJ2-1
clone size: few
V gene: TRBV18
CDR3 protein: CASSPIPEGTSGSSYNEQFF
CDR3 DNA: TGTGCCAGCTCACCTATACCGGAGGGGACTAGCGGAAGCTCCTACAATGAGCAGTTCTTC

D gene: .
J gene: TRBJ1-2
clone size: .
V gene: TRBV27
CDR3 protein: CASSFRGFDGYTF
CDR3 DNA: TGTGCCAGCAGTTTCAGGGGATTTGATGGCTACACCTTC

D gene: .
J gene: TRBJ1-1
clone size: few
V gene: TRBV6-6
CDR3 protein: CASSVGGASTEAFF
CDR3 DNA: TGTGCCAGCAGCGTAGGGGGTGCGAGCACTGAAGCTTTCTTT

D gene: TRBD2
J gene: TRBJ2-5
clone size: .
V gene: TRBV19
CDR3 protein: CASSQPLRTSVSRETQYF
CDR3 DNA: TGTGCCAGTAGTCAACCTCTCCGGACTAGCGTGAGTCGAGAGACCCAGTACTTC

D gene: .
J gene: TRBJ2-2
clone size: .
V gene: TRBV7-9
CDR3 protein: CASSFPRGYLHTGELFF
CDR3 DNA: TGTGCCAGCAGCTTCCCTCGAGGTTACCTGCACACCGGGGAGCTGTTTTTT

D gene: .
J gene: TRBJ2-7
clone size: .
V gene: TRBV6-5
CDR3 protein: CASSYSAGSSVYEQYF
CDR3 DNA: TGTGCCAGCAGTTACTCTGCCGGTTCTTCCGTCTACGAGCAGTACTTC

D gene: .
J gene: TRBJ1-3
clone size: .
V gene: TRBV4-1
CDR3 protein: CASSKTGLSSGNTIYF
CDR3 DNA: TGCGCCAGCAGCAAAACAGGGCTGAGCTCTGGAAACACCATATATTTT

D gene: .
J gene: TRBJ2-5
clone size: .
V gene: TRBV5-4
CDR3 protein: CASSLSGLGETQYF
CDR3 DNA: TGTGCCAGCAGCTTATCGGGACTCGGAGAGACCCAGTACTTC

D gene: .
J gene: TRBJ2-2
clone size: .
V gene: TRBV2
CDR3 protein: CASSQAGGGELFF
CDR3 DNA: TGTGCCAGCAGTCAGGCCGGAGGCGGGGAGCTGTTTTTT

D gene: .
J gene: TRBJ2-7
clone size: .
V gene: TRBV28
CDR3 protein: CASTWGPGGEQYF
CDR3 DNA: TGTGCCAGCACCTGGGGACCAGGAGGGGAGCAGTACTTC

D gene: .
J gene: TRBJ2-7
clone size: .
V gene: TRBV5-5
CDR3 protein: CASSFGQGLYEQYF
CDR3 DNA: TGTGCCAGCAGCTTCGGACAAGGCTTATACGAGCAGTACTTC

D gene: TRBD2
J gene: TRBJ2-1
clone size: .
V gene: TRBV7-2
CDR3 protein: CASSLGLAGVGNEQFF
CDR3 DNA: TGTGCCAGCAGCTTAGGTCTAGCGGGAGTAGGGAATGAGCAGTTCTTC

D gene: .
J gene: TRBJ1-5
clone size: few
V gene: TRBV19
CDR3 protein: CASIRDRSQPQHF
CDR3 DNA: TGTGCCAGCATCAGGGATAGGAGTCAGCCCCAGCATTTT

D gene: .
J gene: TRBJ2-7
clone size: .
V gene: TRBV7-9
CDR3 protein: CASSPQESLYEQYF
CDR3 DNA: TGTGCCAGCAGCCCACAGGAGAGTCTATACGAGCAGTACTTC

D gene: .
J gene: TRBJ2-5
clone size: .
V gene: TRBV7-2
CDR3 protein: CASSRRYQETQYF
CDR3 DNA: TGTGCCAGCAGCCGCAGGTACCAAGAGACCCAGTACTTC

D gene: .
J gene: TRBJ2-2
clone size: .
V gene: TRBV18
CDR3 protein: CASSPLGGNTGELFF
CDR3 DNA: TGTGCCAGCTCACCACTGGGAGGGAACACCGGGGAGCTGTTTTTT

D gene: TRBD2
J gene: TRBJ2-3
clone size: .
V gene: TRBV7-9
CDR3 protein: CASSSSGRLTDTQYF
CDR3 DNA: TGTGCCAGCAGCTCTAGCGGGAGGTTGACAGATACGCAGTATTTT

D gene: .
J gene: TRBJ2-6
clone size: .
V gene: TRBV19
CDR3 protein: CASSRNRGSGANVLTF
CDR3 DNA: TGTGCCAGTAGTCGCAATAGAGGCTCTGGGGCCAACGTCCTGACTTTC

D gene: .
J gene: TRBJ1-1
clone size: .
V gene: TRBV13
CDR3 protein: CASSLGWIQGMNTEAFF
CDR3 DNA: TGTGCCAGCAGCTTAGGGTGGATACAGGGCATGAACACTGAAGCTTTCTTT

D gene: .
J gene: TRBJ1-1
clone size: .
V gene: TRBV28
CDR3 protein: CASSPYMSTEAFF
CDR3 DNA: TGTGCCAGCAGTCCATACATGTCCACTGAAGCTTTCTTT

D gene: .
J gene: TRBJ1-2
clone size: once
V gene: TRBV30
CDR3 protein: CAWSVSRVNFGYTF
CDR3 DNA: TGTGCCTGGAGTGTTAGCAGGGTAAATTTTGGCTACACCTTC

D gene: TRBD2
J gene: TRBJ2-1
clone size: .
V gene: TRBV18
CDR3 protein: CASSVGASGNNEQFF
CDR3 DNA: TGTGCCAGCTCAGTGGGGGCTAGCGGGAACAATGAGCAGTTCTTC

D gene: .
J gene: TRBJ2-1
clone size: .
V gene: TRBV11-2
CDR3 protein: CASSPRRGHNEQFF
CDR3 DNA: TGTGCCAGCAGCCCGCGGCGGGGGCACAATGAGCAGTTCTTC

D gene: .
J gene: TRBJ1-2
clone size: .
V gene: TRBV5-4
CDR3 protein: CASSLGTGANYGYTF
CDR3 DNA: TGTGCCAGCAGCTTGGGGACGGGAGCTAACTATGGCTACACCTTC

D gene: .
J gene: TRBJ1-5
clone size: once
V gene: TRBV28
CDR3 protein: CASSPLYRPGDQPQHF
CDR3 DNA: TGTGCCAGCAGTCCCCTATACCGGCCGGGGGATCAGCCCCAGCATTTT

D gene: TRBD1
J gene: TRBJ1-5
clone size: .
V gene: TRBV28
CDR3 protein: CASSIPGQNQHF
CDR3 DNA: TGTGCCAGCAGTATACCGGGACAGAACCAGCATTTT

D gene: .
J gene: TRBJ1-1
clone size: .
V gene: TRBV5-6
CDR3 protein: CASSGTLNTEAFF
CDR3 DNA: TGTGCCAGCAGCGGGACATTGAACACTGAAGCTTTCTTT